Described below is a single T cell receptor (beta chain) sequence and its context. What it binds is not known. Trimming left V 5 bases short and J 7 bases short, with 9 bases between. Germline-derived CDR1 and CDR2 are DFQATT and SNEGSKA (reference sequence). The length of the CDR3 is 11 residues. Clones were read by immunoSEQ multiplex PCR, and TCRdb kept only the in-frame ones, dropping some. Of about 160,000 clones listed, roughly 90% are singletons. This record comes from a study of T cell responses to AZD1222 COVID-19 vaccine. Study observations and caveats: Females made up more of the donors, who were largely white British, and clonal diversity may have come out too low.

The source was peripheral blood, collected 28 days after the second AZD1222 dose. The sequence was obtained from an adult who received the AZD1222 COVID-19 vaccine. The J gene is TRBJ2-1, the V gene TRBV20-1; D unclear. CDR3 nucleotide sequence: TGCAGTGCTTCCCCAACGAATGAGCAGTTCTTC. This codes for CSASPTNEQFF.